This T cell receptor beta chain was observed in a study of radiation and T cells in renal cell carcinoma. Broader study findings: Baseline intratumoral clonotype presence is unknown without pretreatment biopsies. From baseline, blood top tumor clonotypes peaked at 2 weeks post-radiation.

TCRdb keeps only in-frame clones here, not all; method: immunoSEQ multiplex PCR. The sample has some 150,000 clones, 65% to 90% seen once. For this clone: The antigen remains unidentified.

The CDR3 length is 18 residues. V was clipped by 7 bases and J by 0 bases; unmatched bases: 11. Germline CDR1 is LNHDA and CDR2 is SQIVND (reference sequence). Time point described: blood 4 weeks post-SBRT, at nephrectomy. Indicated treatment: 15 Gy SBRT to primary tumor, nephrectomy 4 weeks later. Nephrectomy followed 15 Gy stereotactic body radiation by 4 weeks. After SBRT, blood was collected at 2 and 4 weeks, plus baseline. The receptor comes from a woman aged 45 to 65 with renal cell carcinoma. The V call is TRBV19, the J call TRBJ2-1; 11 nucleotides agree with TRBD2. The material sequenced was blood, taken from a patient whose treatment included radiotherapy and nephrectomy. The CDR3 loop reads CASKHLAGGLSSYNEQFF. The CDR3 DNA sequence: TGTGCCAGTAAACATCTAGCGGGAGGCCTCAGCTCCTACAATGAGCAGTTCTTC.